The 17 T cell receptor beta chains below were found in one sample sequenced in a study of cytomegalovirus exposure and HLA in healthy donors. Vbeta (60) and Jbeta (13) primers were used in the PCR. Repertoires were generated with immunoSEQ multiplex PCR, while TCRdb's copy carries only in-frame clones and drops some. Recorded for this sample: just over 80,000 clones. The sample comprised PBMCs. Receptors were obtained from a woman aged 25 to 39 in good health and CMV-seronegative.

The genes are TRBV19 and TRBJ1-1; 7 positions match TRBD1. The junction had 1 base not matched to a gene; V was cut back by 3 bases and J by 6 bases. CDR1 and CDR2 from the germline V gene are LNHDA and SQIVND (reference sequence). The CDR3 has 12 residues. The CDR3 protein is CASSMGQPEAFF. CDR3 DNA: TGTGCCAGTAGTATGGGACAGCCTGAAGCTTTCTTT.

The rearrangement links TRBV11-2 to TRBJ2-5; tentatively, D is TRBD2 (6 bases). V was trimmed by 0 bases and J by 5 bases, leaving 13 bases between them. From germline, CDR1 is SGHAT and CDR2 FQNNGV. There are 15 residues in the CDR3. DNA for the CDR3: TGTGCCAGCAGCTTAGATCGCGGGATTTCGGAGACCCAGTACTTC. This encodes CASSLDRGISETQYF.

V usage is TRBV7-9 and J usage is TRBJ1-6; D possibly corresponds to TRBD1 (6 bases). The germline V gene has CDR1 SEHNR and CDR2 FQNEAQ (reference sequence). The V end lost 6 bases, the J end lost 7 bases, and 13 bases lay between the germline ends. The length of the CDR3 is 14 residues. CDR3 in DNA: TGTGCCAGCAGGGAGCCGGGACAAAATTCACCCCTCCACTTT. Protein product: CASREPGQNSPLHF.

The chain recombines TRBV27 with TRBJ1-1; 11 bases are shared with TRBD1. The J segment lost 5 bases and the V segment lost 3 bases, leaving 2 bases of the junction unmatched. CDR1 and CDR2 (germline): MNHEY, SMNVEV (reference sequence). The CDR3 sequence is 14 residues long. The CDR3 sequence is CASSLGTGGTEAFF. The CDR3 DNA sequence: TGTGCCAGCAGTTTGGGGACAGGGGGGACTGAAGCTTTCTTT.

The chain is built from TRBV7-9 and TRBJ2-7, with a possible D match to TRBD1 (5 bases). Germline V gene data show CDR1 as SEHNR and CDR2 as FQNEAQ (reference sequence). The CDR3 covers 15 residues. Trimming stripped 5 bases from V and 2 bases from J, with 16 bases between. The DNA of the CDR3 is TGTGCCAGCAGCCCCTCCCGAGACAGCGCCTACGAGCAGTACTTC. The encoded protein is CASSPSRDSAYEQYF.

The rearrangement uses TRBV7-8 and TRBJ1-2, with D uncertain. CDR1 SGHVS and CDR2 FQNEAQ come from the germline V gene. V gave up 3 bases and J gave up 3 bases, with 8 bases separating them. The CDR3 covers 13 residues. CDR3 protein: CASSLGRDYGYTF. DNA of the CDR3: TGTGCCAGCAGCTTGGGGAGGGACTATGGCTACACCTTC.

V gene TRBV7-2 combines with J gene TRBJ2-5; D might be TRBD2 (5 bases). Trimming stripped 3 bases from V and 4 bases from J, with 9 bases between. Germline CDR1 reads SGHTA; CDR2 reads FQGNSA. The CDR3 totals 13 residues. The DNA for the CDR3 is TGTGCCAGCAGCTTTGCCGGGGTAGAGACCCAGTACTTC. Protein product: CASSFAGVETQYF. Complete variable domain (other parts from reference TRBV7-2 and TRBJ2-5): GAGVSQSPSNKVTEKGKDVELRCDPISGHTALYWYRQSLGQGLEFLIYFQGNSAPDKSGLPSDRFSAERTGGSVSTLTIQRTQQEDSAVYLCASSFAGVETQYFGPGTRLLVL.

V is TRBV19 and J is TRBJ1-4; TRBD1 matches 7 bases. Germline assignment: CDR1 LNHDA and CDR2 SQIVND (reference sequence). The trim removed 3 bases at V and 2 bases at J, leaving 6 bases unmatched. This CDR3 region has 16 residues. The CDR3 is CASSMGQTSTNEKLFF. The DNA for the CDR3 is TGTGCCAGTAGTATGGGACAGACCTCCACTAATGAAAAACTGTTTTTT.

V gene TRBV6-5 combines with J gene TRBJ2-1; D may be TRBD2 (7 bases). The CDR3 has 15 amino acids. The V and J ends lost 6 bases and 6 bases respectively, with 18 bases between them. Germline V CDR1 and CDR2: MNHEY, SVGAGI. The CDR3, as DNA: TGTGCCAGCAGCCCCGGAGGGGGGGCAGGCAATGAGCAGTTCTTC. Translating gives CASSPGGGAGNEQFF.

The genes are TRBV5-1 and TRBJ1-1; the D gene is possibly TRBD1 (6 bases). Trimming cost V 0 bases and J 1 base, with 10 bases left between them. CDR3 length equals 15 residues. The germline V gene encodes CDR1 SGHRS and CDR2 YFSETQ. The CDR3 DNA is TGCGCCAGCAGCTTGGGACAGGTTGGGAACACTGAAGCTTTCTTT. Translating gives CASSLGQVGNTEAFF.

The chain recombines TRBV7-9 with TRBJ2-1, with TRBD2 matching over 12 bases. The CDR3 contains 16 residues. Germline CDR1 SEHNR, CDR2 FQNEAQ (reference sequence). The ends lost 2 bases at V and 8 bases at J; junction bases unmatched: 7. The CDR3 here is CASSLRLAGGGDEQFF. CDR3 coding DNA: TGTGCCAGCAGCTTAAGGCTAGCGGGGGGGGGTGATGAGCAGTTCTTC.

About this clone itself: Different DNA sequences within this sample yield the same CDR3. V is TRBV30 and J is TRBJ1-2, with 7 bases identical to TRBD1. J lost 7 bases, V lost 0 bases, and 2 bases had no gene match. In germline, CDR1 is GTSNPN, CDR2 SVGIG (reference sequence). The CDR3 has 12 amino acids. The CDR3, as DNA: TGTGCCTGGAGTGTAGGGGGCGGTGGCTACACCTTC. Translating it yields CAWSVGGGGYTF. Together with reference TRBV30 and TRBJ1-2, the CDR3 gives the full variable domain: SQTIHQWPATLVQPVGSPLSLECTVEGTSNPNLYWYRQAAGRGLQLLFYSVGIGQISSEVPQNLSASRPQDRQFILSSKKLLLSDSGFYLCAWSVGGGGYTFGSGTRLTVV.

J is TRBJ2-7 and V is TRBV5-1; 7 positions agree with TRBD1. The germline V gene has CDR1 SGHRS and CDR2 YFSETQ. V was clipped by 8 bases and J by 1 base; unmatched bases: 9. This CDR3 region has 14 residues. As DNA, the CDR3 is TGCGCCAGTTCCCGGGACAGTTTATCCTACGAGCAGTACTTC. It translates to CASSRDSLSYEQYF.

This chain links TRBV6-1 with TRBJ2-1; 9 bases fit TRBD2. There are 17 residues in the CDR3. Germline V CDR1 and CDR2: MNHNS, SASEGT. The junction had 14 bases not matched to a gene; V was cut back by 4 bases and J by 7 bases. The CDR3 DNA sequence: TGTGCCAGCAGTGTTTCTAGCGGGACTTTTGGGGGGAATGAGCAGTTCTTC. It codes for CASSVSSGTFGGNEQFF.

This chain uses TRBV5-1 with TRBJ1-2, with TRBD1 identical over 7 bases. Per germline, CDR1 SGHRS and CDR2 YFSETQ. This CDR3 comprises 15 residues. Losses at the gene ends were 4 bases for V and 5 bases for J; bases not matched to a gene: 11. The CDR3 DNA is TGCGCCAGCAGCCCCGCCGGGACAGATTCTTATGGCTACACCTTC. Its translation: CASSPAGTDSYGYTF.

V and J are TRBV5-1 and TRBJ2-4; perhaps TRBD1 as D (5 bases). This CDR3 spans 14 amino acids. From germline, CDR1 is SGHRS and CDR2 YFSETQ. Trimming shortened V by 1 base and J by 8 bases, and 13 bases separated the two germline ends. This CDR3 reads CASSLKRGRDIQYF. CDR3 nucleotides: TGCGCCAGCAGCTTGAAAAGGGGTAGAGACATTCAGTACTTC.

The CDR3 reads CASAGDGETQYF. The CDR3 region has the DNA TGTGCCTCGGCGGGAGACGGCGAGACCCAGTACTTC. This chain joins TRBV30 and TRBJ2-5; 7 nucleotides line up with TRBD2. V trimming: 7 bases; J trimming: 5 bases; junction bases outside the gene matches: 7. Per the germline V gene, CDR1 is GTSNPN and CDR2 is SVGIG (reference sequence). The CDR3 is 12 amino acids. The full variable domain, with the rest looked up from reference TRBV30 and TRBJ2-5, is SQTIHQWPATLVQPVGSPLSLECTVEGTSNPNLYWYRQAAGRGLQLLFYSVGIGQISSEVPQNLSASRPQDRQFILSSKKLLLSDSGFYLCASAGDGETQYFGPGTRLLVL.